The clone carrying this TCR beta chain was seen once. What it recognizes is unknown. Only in-frame clones appear in the TCRdb table, and some are missing; sequencing was by immunoSEQ multiplex PCR. The sample has 100,000 or so clones, around 92% seen once. This CDR3 is 15 amino acids long. CDR1 and CDR2 (germline): MNHEY, SVGAGI. Trimming removed 4 bases from V and 2 bases from J; junction bases left unmatched: 5. This record comes from a study of siplizumab effects on memory and regulatory T cells. Overall study findings and caveats: Alloreactive sequences traceable to unstimulated CD4+ memory cells were significantly reduced by siplizumab.

The origin of this receptor is a human donor in good health. The chain couples TRBV6-5 to TRBJ2-7; TRBD2 agrees at 10 bases. Sample: Tregs sorted from blood. CDR3 nucleotides: TGTGCCAGCAGTTCTCTAGCGGGAGATCCCTACGAGCAGTACTTC. It yields the protein CASSSLAGDPYEQYF.